This T cell receptor beta chain was recovered during a study of multiple sclerosis patients with progressive multifocal leukoencephalopathy. Notes on the study in general: PML-onset expanded TRB clones were detectable before and during natalizumab therapy. Preferential TRBV-TRBJ pairings or common gene usage were not detected at PML. Lower normalized Shannon entropy suggested reduced TRB diversity in most PML patients.

Documented time point: before natalizumab initiation. T0 blood was collected before the first natalizumab infusion. A note on this clone: Its specificity is unknown.

Trimming removed 3 bases at V and 4 bases at J, with 12 bases between. Germline CDR1 and CDR2: GTSNPN and SVGIG (reference sequence). CDR3 size: 13 residues. The method was immunoSEQ multiplex PCR; TCRdb's version includes in-frame clones alone and lacks a portion of them. Of about 30,000 clones listed, about 92% were seen once; the top ten hold about 1.8%. This sequence originates from a young man with multiple sclerosis. Sequencing was done on a sample of PBMCs. This chain links TRBV30 with TRBJ1-1, with D perhaps TRBD1 (6 bases). The CDR3 reads CAWSPQGTTEAFF. CDR3 DNA: TGTGCCTGGAGCCCCCAGGGGACCACTGAAGCTTTCTTT.